This TCR beta chain was sequenced in a study of fetal regulatory T cell absence and autoimmunity. Overall study context: The IPEX patients lacked clinical diabetes but had exocrine pancreas autoimmunity. Findings of the study overall: Pancreas TCRs were oligoclonally enriched versus cord blood, some clones over 80-fold. Antigen-driven pancreatic autoimmunity before birth in IPEX was inferred from oligoclonal enrichment.

The method was immunoSEQ multiplex PCR; TCRdb's version includes in-frame clones alone and lacks a portion of them. The sample lists about 95,000 clones; 55% to 75% were seen once. Concerning this clone itself: Its antigen is not identified.

The TCR originated in a male donor with IPEX syndrome. Sequencing was carried out using pancreas tissue.

CDR3 loop: CASSLGTSGAYNEQFF. DNA of the CDR3: TGTGCCAGCAGCTTGGGGACTAGCGGGGCTTACAATGAGCAGTTCTTC. This sequence joins TRBV5-4 and TRBJ2-1; 12 bases fit TRBD2. V was pared by 0 bases and J by 4 bases, with 2 bases of the junction left unmatched. The germline CDR1 and CDR2 sequences are SGHNT and YYREEE (reference sequence). The CDR3 extends over 16 amino acids.